This T cell receptor beta chain is from a study of shared clonotypes between healthy human individuals (dated by TCRdb to 2020 to 2022). The study in broad terms: The cohort included three men and a couple of women between 18 and 49 years of age. Blood TCR repertoires of about 5 healthy adults were deeply sequenced to estimate repertoire size and the extent of clonotype sharing between individuals. Libraries were prepared and TCR repertoires were sequenced by different laboratories using diverse techniques, in order to increase sequencing depth and limit assay-specific biases. Leukapheresis yielded between about 0.8 and 9.5 billion PBMCs per donor. The paper as a whole reports these results and caveats: Based on pairwise subsampling, the degree of clonotype sharing among donors was expected to be affected by sequencing depth. The small number of donors limited the genetic and exposure-history diversity represented. Sampling was restricted to blood, and TCR repertoires in tissues likely differ from the TCR repertoires found in blood.

TCR CDR3 regions were amplified from genomic DNA by multiplex PCR using the deep immunoSEQ assay. For each cell subset, the extracted genomic DNA was distributed evenly across all wells of several immunoSEQ 96-well plates, and each plate served as one replicate. Each replicate PCR for unsorted PBMC received roughly 290 ng genomic DNA, equal to 25,000 to 35,000 T cell genomes. Ten immunoSEQ deep assay plates were used to sequence the unsorted PBMC genomic DNA. Purified libraries were measured with a Qubit 3.0 fluorometer, size-checked on a Bioanalyzer 2100, and measured again with the KAPA Library Quantification kit. Every immunoSEQ 96-well plate was sequenced on a separate single-read 150-cycle Illumina NextSeq 550 flow cell. From the authors' description of their analysis: The immunoSEQ output contained only junctional sequences without quality scores, so filtering could not match that applied to full-length reads. To assign V/J genes and CDR3, sequences were annotated against IMGT germline references using PyIR, a Python wrapper for IgBLAST v1.9. Reads with weak V/J assignments (E-value above 1e-6), missing CDR3, stop codons, out-of-frame junctions, or ambiguous translated residues were removed. V3J clonotypes were defined by identical inferred V gene, J gene, and CDR3 amino acid sequence. The percentage overlap between two repertoires was calculated by dividing the number of shared unique clonotypes by the size of the smaller repertoire. RTK rarefaction, the Chao1 estimator, and Recon v2.1 estimates of unobserved clonotypes were used to assess repertoire richness. TCRdb mirrors the immuneACCESS table, restricted to in-frame sequences. Some clones are absent from its copies; in checked studies, under half trace to an unresolved V gene, and the reason for the others is unknown. That table furnishes V, J and clone size, whereas the DNA furnished D and trimming. The sample has some 500,000 clones on record, about 80% of them singletons. Less than 15% of the sample belongs to the ten largest clones.

Donors were healthy HIV-negative adults with no recently reported acute infections or vaccinations. All donors were Caucasian adults living in Nashville, Tennessee, USA. For unsorted samples, approximately 81 million PBMCs were counted, and genomic DNA was extracted using the QIAamp DNA Blood Mini kit. Blood was collected by leukapheresis, and PBMCs were isolated by Ficoll-Histopaque density gradient centrifugation and then cryopreserved in liquid nitrogen vapor phase. The CDR3, cysteine through phenylalanine, is 16 amino acids long. The kept DNA is CDR3 alone, 48 bases in frame from the first base. V and J are truncated by 0 bases and 0 bases respectively, leaving an intervening sequence of 12 bases. The germline V gene gives CDR1 as LGHNA and CDR2 as YNFKEQ. About this clone: It lacks a known antigen. A much larger clone sits a single nucleotide away, making a read error possible.

Recombination connected TRBV4-2 to TRBJ2-7, with the D gene not clear enough to name. The specimen sequenced was PBMCs. This TCR derives from a woman between 40 and 55 years old in good health. Some clones in this sample may be carry-over from other donors' samples. The CDR3 loop reads CASSQDMGGSSYEQYF. At the DNA level, the sequence is TGTGCCAGCAGCCAAGACATGGGTGGCAGCTCCTACGAGCAGTACTTC.